The rows below give T cell receptor beta chains drawn from one sample of a study of blood T cells in healthy people across ages. TCRdb reanalysed the 5' RACE reads using MiXCR and keeps one entry per CDR3 protein. In the table there are more than 700,000 distinct CDR3 sequences, about 55% of which are singletons. The material sequenced was blood. These receptors originate from a man older than 75 in good health. Each CDR3 is given without its conserved first and last residue. Fields, in order: CDR3 protein, J gene, CDR3 length, V gene.

CDR3aa: ASAQETQY
j_gene: TRBJ2-5
len: 8
v_gene: TRBV18

CDR3aa: SASDTPYEQY
j_gene: TRBJ2-7
len: 10
v_gene: TRBV20-1

CDR3aa: ASSARGRPASYGYT
j_gene: TRBJ1-2
len: 14
v_gene: TRBV6-2/TRBV6-3

CDR3aa: SAREGAYNEQF
j_gene: TRBJ2-1
len: 11
v_gene: TRBV20-1

CDR3aa: SVEERSRGLYEQY
j_gene: TRBJ2-7
len: 13
v_gene: TRBV29-1

CDR3aa: ASSYSVLRLADNEQF
j_gene: TRBJ2-1
len: 15
v_gene: TRBV6-6

CDR3aa: ASSRGRGMKQY
j_gene: TRBJ2-7
len: 11
v_gene: TRBV5-1

CDR3aa: ASSRPAGGREYQETQY
j_gene: TRBJ2-5
len: 16
v_gene: TRBV3-1

CDR3aa: SAGVLAGVDNEQF
j_gene: TRBJ2-1
len: 13
v_gene: TRBV20-1

CDR3aa: AISAYRDYEQY
j_gene: TRBJ2-7
len: 11
v_gene: TRBV10-3

CDR3aa: SVAARDSTYNEQF
j_gene: TRBJ2-1
len: 13
v_gene: TRBV29-1

CDR3aa: SVPTGLNTGELF
j_gene: TRBJ2-2
len: 12
v_gene: TRBV29-1

CDR3aa: ASRISYNEQF
j_gene: TRBJ2-1
len: 10
v_gene: TRBV25-1

CDR3aa: ASSFGAVSSYEQY
j_gene: TRBJ2-7
len: 13
v_gene: TRBV5-1

CDR3aa: ASSHPGTPNTEAF
j_gene: TRBJ1-1
len: 13
v_gene: TRBV4-1

CDR3aa: ANSRRWDNEKLF
j_gene: TRBJ1-4
len: 12
v_gene: TRBV9

CDR3aa: AISESDGDTQY
j_gene: TRBJ2-3
len: 11
v_gene: TRBV10-3